Listed here are 21 T cell receptor beta chains from one sample, sequenced in a study of blood T cell repertoires in COVID-19. The table came from immunoSEQ multiplex PCR; TCRdb's copy has only in-frame clones and leaves some out. The table shows a few hundred thousand clones, with approximately 81% occurring only once. Source material: peripheral blood. The origin of the receptors is a woman aged 18-29 years with acute or convalescent COVID-19.

This clone was detected a few times. This chain links TRBV14 with TRBJ2-1; no reliable D call. Per the germline V gene, CDR1 is SGHDN and CDR2 is FVKESK. V lost 0 bases, J lost 4 bases, and 10 bases lay in between. There are 15 residues in the CDR3. In nucleotides, the CDR3 is TGTGCCAGCAGCCAAGAACCCCCGCAGTACAATGAGCAGTTCTTC. Translation: CASSQEPPQYNEQFF.

V usage is TRBV3-1 (or the pseudogene TRBV3-2) and J usage is TRBJ2-3; no clear D. The CDR3 runs to 12 residues. CDR1 is LGHDT and CDR2 is YNNKEL in the germline V gene (reference sequence). Between the trimmed V and J ends, which lost 5 bases and 1 base, there was a span of 4 bases. The CDR3 DNA reads TGTGCCAGCAGCGGAGGCACAGATACGCAGTATTTT. This translates into CASSGGTDTQYF.

The gene calls are TRBV3-1 (or the pseudogene TRBV3-2) and TRBJ2-7, with 7 bases fitting TRBD2. Germline values: CDR1 LGHDT, CDR2 YNNKEL (reference sequence). CDR3 length: 13 residues. Losses at the gene ends were 5 bases for V and 4 bases for J; bases not matched to a gene: 5. CDR3 bases: TGTGCCAGCAGCAGGGCGGGAGATTACGAGCAGTACTTC. This translates into CASSRAGDYEQYF.

V usage is TRBV5-1 and J usage is TRBJ2-2, with D unresolved. Germline assignment: CDR1 SGHRS and CDR2 YFSETQ. V dropped 4 bases and J dropped 5 bases, with 9 bases sitting between them. The length of the CDR3 is 13 residues. CDR3 sequence reads: CASSGMVTGELFF. In DNA form, the CDR3 reads TGCGCCAGCAGCGGCATGGTTACCGGGGAGCTGTTTTTT.

This chain links TRBV9 with TRBJ2-1, with 8 bases aligning to TRBD1. Trimming cost V 2 bases and J 6 bases; bases outside gene matches: 4. The CDR3 loop spans 14 amino acids. Per the germline V gene, CDR1 is SGDLS and CDR2 is YYNGEE. The DNA for the CDR3 is TGTGCCAGCAGCGTTTCCGGGACAGGCAATGAGCAGTTCTTC. It translates to CASSVSGTGNEQFF.

The chain is built from TRBV9 and TRBJ2-2; unclear D gene. This CDR3 contains 14 residues. The germline V gene has CDR1 SGDLS and CDR2 YYNGEE. V lost 0 bases to trimming and J lost 2 bases, with 5 bases between them. The CDR3 DNA reads TGTGCCAGCAGCGTAGTTGGCAACACCGGGGAGCTGTTTTTT. It is translated as CASSVVGNTGELFF.

This clone has just one count. The V call is TRBV4-2, the J call TRBJ2-3; 8 bases map to TRBD2. The V gene's germline CDR1 is LGHNA and CDR2 YNFKEQ. J was trimmed by 5 bases and V by 0 bases; bases with no gene match: 7. The CDR3 is 16 amino acids. CDR3 nucleotides: TGTGCCAGCAGCCAAGAGATAGCGGGATCAGTAGATACGCAGTATTTT. Amino acids: CASSQEIAGSVDTQYF.

V usage is TRBV12-3 or TRBV12-4 and J usage is TRBJ1-5; D not certain. The CDR3 spans 12 residues. Trimming stripped 4 bases from V and 9 bases from J, with 10 bases between. CDR3: CASSSPVMPQHF. DNA of the CDR3: TGTGCCAGCAGTTCCCCGGTCATGCCCCAGCATTTT.

The genes are TRBV10-1 and TRBJ2-3, with 10 bases matching TRBD2. The ends lost 0 bases at V and 6 bases at J; junction bases unmatched: 3. The CDR3 contains 15 residues. CDR1 WNHNN and CDR2 SYGVQD come from the germline V gene (reference sequence). The CDR3 sequence: CASSESKTSGDTQYF. DNA for the CDR3: TGCGCCAGCAGTGAGTCCAAGACTAGCGGGGATACGCAGTATTTT.

The CDR3 is CASSSTPRARGYGYTF. The CDR3 DNA sequence: TGTGCCAGCAGCTCTACCCCTAGGGCCAGAGGGTATGGCTACACCTTC. The V call is TRBV7-2, the J call TRBJ1-2; no definite D call. Trimming took 4 bases from V and 5 from J, leaving 20 bases between them. Germline assignment: CDR1 SGHTA and CDR2 FQGNSA. This CDR3 has 16 amino acids.

The rearrangement joins TRBV3-1 (or the pseudogene TRBV3-2) to TRBJ2-1, with TRBD1 identical over 9 bases. Per germline, CDR1 LGHDT and CDR2 YNNKEL (reference sequence). Unmatched junction bases numbered 2, after V lost 2 bases and J lost 9 bases. This CDR3 has 13 residues. The CDR3 loop reads CASSQRQGGEQFF. CDR3 in DNA: TGTGCCAGCAGCCAAAGACAGGGGGGTGAGCAGTTCTTC.

The chain recombines TRBV28 with TRBJ2-2, with D unresolved. The V end was cut by 7 bases, the J end by 0 bases, with 15 bases between. Germline assignment: CDR1 MDHEN and CDR2 SYDVKM. The CDR3 sequence is 16 residues long. Here the CDR3 reads CASTLEPRANTGELFF. The CDR3 DNA follows: TGTGCCAGCACCCTAGAACCACGAGCGAACACCGGGGAGCTGTTTTTT.

V and J are TRBV6-1 and TRBJ1-6; the match to TRBD1 covers 7 bases. The germline gives CDR1 MNHNS, CDR2 SASEGT. J gave up 13 bases and V 0 bases, and 6 bases lay outside the gene matches. This CDR3 comprises 14 residues. The CDR3 loop reads CASSEARGVSPLHF. The DNA for the CDR3 is TGTGCCAGCAGTGAAGCCAGGGGGGTCTCGCCCCTCCACTTT.

The V gene is TRBV3-1 (or the pseudogene TRBV3-2), the J gene TRBJ2-4; the match to TRBD2 covers 8 bases. Trimming took 4 bases from V and 9 from J; bases not matched to a gene: 23. This CDR3 is built from 19 residues. Germline V lookup: CDR1 LGHDT, CDR2 YNNKEL (reference sequence). The CDR3 sequence is CASSLRGFGRGARLGIQYF. For the CDR3, the DNA is TGTGCCAGCAGCCTAAGAGGCTTTGGGCGGGGGGCGCGGTTAGGCATTCAGTACTTC.

This chain uses TRBV29-1 with TRBJ1-6, with D unresolved. This CDR3 region has 16 residues. The germline V and J ends were trimmed by 2 bases and 0 bases, with 11 bases remaining between them. Germline lookup yields CDR1 SQVTM and CDR2 ANQGSEA. CDR3 nucleotide sequence: TGCAGCGTTGAACTGGGCAAAAGCTCCTATAATTCACCCCTCCACTTT. Translating gives CSVELGKSSYNSPLHF.

The rearrangement joins TRBV3-1 (or the pseudogene TRBV3-2) to TRBJ2-1; TRBD2 agrees at 9 bases. This CDR3 is 14 amino acids long. J was trimmed by 9 bases and V by 4 bases; bases with no gene match: 7. CDR1 LGHDT and CDR2 YNNKEL come from the germline V gene (reference sequence). CDR3 protein: CASSRAGTSSEQFF. CDR3 nucleotide sequence: TGTGCCAGCAGCCGCGCCGGGACTAGCAGTGAGCAGTTCTTC.

About this clone: The same CDR3 is also encoded by other DNA sequences in this sample. The chain employs TRBV6-6 and TRBJ1-1; tentative D call: TRBD1 (5 bases). Trimming shortened V by 2 bases and J by 4 bases, and 11 bases separated the two germline ends. Germline V gene lookup returns CDR1 MNHNY and CDR2 SVGAGI (reference sequence). This CDR3 is built from 14 residues. The CDR3 DNA reads as TGTGCCAGCAGTTACGGGGGAGGAGGCACTGAAGCTTTCTTT. Its protein is CASSYGGGGTEAFF.

This clone was counted only a few times. The chain carries TRBV28 and TRBJ2-7, with D perhaps TRBD1 (6 bases). Germline CDR1 and CDR2: MDHEN and SYDVKM. The CDR3 has 13 amino acids. Trimming stripped 7 bases from V and 3 bases from J, with 13 bases between. This CDR3 is CASKRPDSYEQYF. CDR3 nucleotides: TGTGCCAGCAAGCGACCGGACAGCTACGAGCAGTACTTC.

This chain uses TRBV28 with TRBJ1-1; no clear D gene. Germline V gene data show CDR1 as MDHEN and CDR2 as SYDVKM. V was cut by 7 bases and J by 3 bases, with 6 bases left in between. CDR3 length: 11 amino acids. CDR3 loop: CASTLYTEAFF. The CDR3 DNA is TGTGCCAGCACCTTGTACACTGAAGCTTTCTTT.

The chain combines TRBV19 with TRBJ1-5, with TRBD1 matching over 8 bases. CDR1 is LNHDA, CDR2 SQIVND, per germline (reference sequence). The CDR3 runs to 15 residues. The junction had 6 bases not matched to a gene; V was cut back by 2 bases and J by 6 bases. The CDR3 here is CASSIRLQGGQPQHF. The DNA of the CDR3 is TGTGCCAGTAGTATACGTCTACAGGGGGGTCAGCCCCAGCATTTT.

V is TRBV7-9 and J is TRBJ2-3, with 7 bases fitting TRBD2. The CDR3 totals 15 residues. V shed 5 bases, J shed 5 bases, and the junction held 10 bases outside the gene matches. Germline V CDR1 and CDR2: SEHNR, FQNEAQ (reference sequence). The CDR3 DNA sequence: TGTGCCAGCAGCGGAAAAGCGGGGCCGCGAGATACGCAGTATTTT. It specifies CASSGKAGPRDTQYF.